This T cell receptor beta chain was identified in a study of T cell repertoires in cytomegalovirus infection. Study context: Public TCR beta signatures indicated both CMV infection and matching HLA type.

This clonotype was counted ten times or more. No antigen is known for it. Study-wide points: Identification of carriers of CMV plus the relevant HLA was achieved through cumulative public TCR beta family frequency. HLA-C-restricted CMV clonotypes gave the most frequent clonotype in two of eight donors.

TCRdb reanalysed the reads using MiXCR and keeps one entry per CDR3 protein. Counted here are tens of thousands of distinct CDR3 sequences, approximately 3.6% occurring once; the ten biggest clones make up about 20%. Germline values: CDR1 SGHTA, CDR2 FQGNSA. Trimming shortened V by 11 bases and J by 4 bases, and 21 bases separated the two germline ends. The CDR3 contains 15 residues. The source of this sequence is a human donor in good health (CMV status not recorded). Some clones in this sample may be carry-over from other donors' samples. Sequencing input: PBMCs. The chain links TRBV7-2 to TRBJ2-1, with D perhaps being TRBD1 or TRBD2 (6 bases each). The CDR3 is CASLRGPPPYNEQFF. Written as DNA, the CDR3 is TGTGCCTCCCTACGGGGGCCCCCCCCGTACAATGAGCAGTTCTTC.